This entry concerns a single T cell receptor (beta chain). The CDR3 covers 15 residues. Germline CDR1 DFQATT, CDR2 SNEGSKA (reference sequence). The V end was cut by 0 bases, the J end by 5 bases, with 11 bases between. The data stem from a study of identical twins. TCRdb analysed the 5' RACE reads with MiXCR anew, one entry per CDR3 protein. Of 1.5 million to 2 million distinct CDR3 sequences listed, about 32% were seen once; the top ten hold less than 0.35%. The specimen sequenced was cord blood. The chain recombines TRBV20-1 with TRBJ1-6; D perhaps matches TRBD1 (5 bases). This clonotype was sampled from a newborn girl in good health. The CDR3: CSARDPPTDNSPLHF. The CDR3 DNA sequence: TGCAGTGCTAGAGATCCCCCGACAGATAATTCACCCCTCCACTTT.